This is a list of T cell receptor beta chains from one sample in a study of cytomegalovirus exposure and HLA in healthy donors. The assay was immunoSEQ multiplex PCR, and TCRdb's table has in-frame clones only and misses some. The sample table includes tens of thousands of clones. The sequenced material came from PBMCs. These receptors were taken from a man aged 18 to 30 in good health and CMV-seropositive. The CDR3 runs from the conserved cysteine through the conserved F or W. Each record gives: V gene, J gene, D gene, CDR3 DNA, CDR3 protein. A D gene is named only where the DNA matches it firmly.

TRBV6-1	TRBJ2-7	TRBD1	TGTGCCAGCAGTGGCGACAGGGCCAACTACGAGCAGTACTTC	CASSGDRANYEQYF
TRBV12-5	TRBJ2-1	NA	TGTGCTAGTGGTTTGGGACAGAGCTCCTACAATGAGCAGTTCTTC	CASGLGQSSYNEQFF
TRBV5-1	TRBJ1-3	TRBD1	TGCGCCAGCAGCTCACAGGGGGCAGGGGACACCATATATTTT	CASSSQGAGDTIYF
TRBV4-1	TRBJ1-5	TRBD1	TGCGCCAGCAGCCCCAGGACAGGGTTCAGCAATCAGCCCCAGCATTTT	CASSPRTGFSNQPQHF
TRBV6-1	TRBJ1-2	TRBD1	TGTGCCAGCAGTGAAAGTCAGAATCCGGGACAGATGGTCGGACTCGGGGTTTATGGCTACACCTTC	CASSESQNPGQMVGLGVYGYTF
TRBV28	TRBJ1-5	NA	TGTGCCAGCGGATTACTAGGCAATCAGCCCCAGCATTTT	CASGLLGNQPQHF
TRBV4-1	TRBJ2-2	NA	TGCGCCAGCAGCCAAGATCAAGGGGCTAGAACCGGGGAGCTGTTTTTT	CASSQDQGARTGELFF
TRBV11-2	TRBJ2-4	NA	TGTGCCAGCAGCTTAGTTCTGGCAGGTCTAAGCATTCAGTACTTC	CASSLVLAGLSIQYF
TRBV2	TRBJ1-3	NA	TGTGCCAGCAGTCTTGGAGGGGGAAACACCATATATTTT	CASSLGGGNTIYF
TRBV18	TRBJ1-6	NA	TGTGCCAGCTCACCACGGGCGTTGGGTGATTCACCCCTCCACTTT	CASSPRALGDSPLHF
TRBV25-1	TRBJ2-7	TRBD1	TGTGCCAGCAGCCCACAGGGGGCGAAAGAGCAGTACTTC	CASSPQGAKEQYF
TRBV28	TRBJ2-3	TRBD1	TGTGCCAGCAGTTTGGGGACAGGGGGCACGACAGATACGCAGTATTTT	CASSLGTGGTTDTQYF
TRBV27	TRBJ1-1	NA	TGTGCCAGCATCTTCGAGGAGGTGAACACTGAAGCTTTCTTT	CASIFEEVNTEAFF
TRBV11-2	TRBJ1-6	TRBD1	TGTGCCAGCAGCTACGCCGGGACAGGGAATTCACCCCTCCACTTT	CASSYAGTGNSPLHF
TRBV15	TRBJ2-7	NA	TGTGCCACCAGCAGAGCCCCAGAGGCCTACGAGCAGTACTTC	CATSRAPEAYEQYF
TRBV19	TRBJ2-1	NA	TGTGCCAGTACCCCCGTGGGGGCATCCTACAATGAGCAGTTCTTC	CASTPVGASYNEQFF
TRBV5-1	TRBJ2-7	NA	TGCGCCAGCAGCTACCAAACGTCACAGTCCTCCTACGAGCAGTACTTC	CASSYQTSQSSYEQYF
TRBV11-1	TRBJ2-5	TRBD1	TGTGCCAGCAGCCCGAGGGACAGCCAAGAGACCCAGTACTTC	CASSPRDSQETQYF
TRBV13	TRBJ1-1	TRBD1	TGTGCCAGCAGCTTTGGACAGGGGGGCACTGAAGCTTTCTTT	CASSFGQGGTEAFF
TRBV2	TRBJ2-7	NA	TGTGCCAGCAGTGAATCTAGGGGGACCTACGAGCAGTACTTC	CASSESRGTYEQYF
TRBV7-8	TRBJ2-1	NA	TGTGCCAGCAGCTTATTTTGGCCAGGCTCCTACAATGAGCAGTTCTTC	CASSLFWPGSYNEQFF
TRBV19	TRBJ1-3	NA	TGTGCCAGTAGGCAACAGGCAGGCTCTGGAAACACCATATATTTT	CASRQQAGSGNTIYF
TRBV28	TRBJ2-5	NA	TGTGCCAGCAGTTTGGGGCCGTTAACAACCAATAAGAATCAAGAGACCCAGTACTTC	CASSLGPLTTNKNQETQYF
TRBV19	TRBJ2-1	TRBD1	TGTGCCAGTAGTACCGGGACAGTCCTGTTCTTC	CASSTGTVLFF
TRBV5-6	TRBJ1-2	NA	TGTGCCAGCAGCTTGGGCAGTCCCAACTATGGCTACACCTTC	CASSLGSPNYGYTF
TRBV11-2	TRBJ1-1	NA	TGTGCCAGCAGCTTTACAGGGCACGAAGCTTTCTTT	CASSFTGHEAFF
TRBV19	TRBJ1-2	NA	TGTGCCAGTAGATCAGAATCGCGGGGCTACACCTTC	CASRSESRGYTF
TRBV27	TRBJ2-7	TRBD1	TGTGCCAGCAGACCCGGGACAGTATACGAGCAGTACTTC	CASRPGTVYEQYF
TRBV27	TRBJ1-4	TRBD1	TGTGCCAGCAGTCCCCGATTCGGACAGGTTTTAAGGGAGAAACTGTTTTTT	CASSPRFGQVLREKLFF
TRBV27	TRBJ2-1	TRBD2	TGTGCCAGCAGTTTTGTCGGGAGGTCCTACAATGAGCAGTTCTTC	CASSFVGRSYNEQFF
TRBV19	TRBJ2-3	NA	TGTGCCAGTAGTCTTCCTGGCACAGATACGCAGTATTTT	CASSLPGTDTQYF
TRBV5-3	TRBJ1-2	NA	TGTGCCAGAAGCTTGGAACAGAACTATGGCTACACCTTC	CARSLEQNYGYTF
TRBV2	TRBJ2-7	TRBD1	TGTGCCAGCAGTTCCCTCACAGGGGGGCGCGAGCAGTACTTC	CASSSLTGGREQYF
TRBV15	TRBJ1-1	TRBD1	TGTGCCACCAGCAGAGATCGAAAGACAGGGGGGACTCAGGCAGCTTTCTTT	CATSRDRKTGGTQAAFF
TRBV11-1	TRBJ2-7	NA	TGTGCCAGCAGTTATACGACAGGTCGCTCCTACGAGCAGTACTTC	CASSYTTGRSYEQYF
TRBV19	TRBJ2-2	NA	TGTGCCAGTAGTACACCCGGAGACAGACCCTCCACCGGGGAGCTGTTTTTT	CASSTPGDRPSTGELFF
TRBV4-1	TRBJ1-4	NA	TGCGCCAGCAGGTCCACGGTGAATGAAAAACTGTTTTTT	CASRSTVNEKLFF
TRBV10-3	TRBJ1-5	NA	TGTGCCATCAGTGAGGCTGCGGGTCTGAGGAATCAGCCCCAGCATTTT	CAISEAAGLRNQPQHF
TRBV14	TRBJ1-4	NA	TGTGCCAGCAGCCAAGCGGGGGGTCGGCTGTTTTTT	CASSQAGGRLFF
TRBV18	TRBJ2-3	NA	TGTGCCAGCTCATCGTCGGGTTACACAGATACGCAGTATTTT	CASSSSGYTDTQYF
TRBV7-2	TRBJ1-2	NA	TGTGCCAGCAGCTTAGATACGGGTTCTGGCTATGGCTACACCTTC	CASSLDTGSGYGYTF
TRBV7-6	TRBJ1-1	TRBD1	TGTGCCAGCAGCTTAGGGACAGGCGCCCAGGCTTTCTTT	CASSLGTGAQAFF
TRBV20-1	TRBJ1-1	NA	TGCGGAAGCACTAGGATTGAAGCTTTCTTT	CGSTRIEAFF
TRBV5-1	TRBJ2-1	NA	TGCGCCAGCAGCTTGGAGGGGGACCCGTATCTCTACAATGAGCAGTTCTTC	CASSLEGDPYLYNEQFF
TRBV30	TRBJ1-2	TRBD1	TGTGCCTGGAGTGTACGGCAGGGGGCAGGCTACACCTTC	CAWSVRQGAGYTF
TRBV2	TRBJ2-3	TRBD2	TGTGCCACCACCGGCGCAGCGGGGTTAGATACGCAGTATTTT	CATTGAAGLDTQYF
TRBV5-8	TRBJ1-1	TRBD1	TGTGCCAGCAGCGCGGACAGGGGGCCCACTGAAGCTTTCTTT	CASSADRGPTEAFF
TRBV6-6	TRBJ2-5	TRBD2	TGTGCCAGCAGTTACTCGATAGGTAGCGGGGTGGCTTTATACTTC	CASSYSIGSGVALYF
TRBV28	TRBJ1-5	TRBD1	TGTGCCAGCAGTCTATCCGGGACAGGGGGCGACAATCAGCCCCAGCATTTT	CASSLSGTGGDNQPQHF
TRBV5-1	TRBJ1-1	NA	TGCGCCAGCAGCTTGGTGGGGACATCGAACACTGAAGCTTTCTTT	CASSLVGTSNTEAFF
TRBV19	TRBJ1-5	TRBD1	TGTGCCAGTAGTCCCGGGACAGGGAATCAGCCCCAGCATTTT	CASSPGTGNQPQHF
TRBV21-1	TRBJ1-5	NA	TGTGCCAGCACTCCGGAGAAAGGGACAGGGCCACACGACAATCAGCCCCAGCATTTT	CASTPEKGTGPHDNQPQHF
TRBV11-2	TRBJ2-7	TRBD1	TGTGCCAGCAGCTTAGATCTCGGACAGGGTCGCGAGCAGTACTTC	CASSLDLGQGREQYF
TRBV7-3	TRBJ1-1	NA	TGTGCCAGCAGCTCTACTAACACTGAAGCTTTCTTT	CASSSTNTEAFF